This passage covers 21 T cell receptor beta chains from one sample sequenced in a study of blood T cells in healthy people across ages. A second roughly 7 to 11 cycle PCR used barcoded and J-beta primers. TCRdb re-called the 5' RACE reads with MiXCR, one entry per CDR3 protein. There are 450,000 to 700,000 distinct CDR3 sequences in the sample; roughly a quarter occur only once, and about 18% lies in the top ten. The specimen sequenced was blood. The receptor set was obtained from a woman aged 70-85 years in good health.

The V and J genes are TRBV4-3 and TRBJ1-3; D is unclear. The germline V gene encodes CDR1 LGHNA and CDR2 YSLEER. V dropped 4 bases and J dropped 0 bases, with 10 bases sitting between them. The CDR3 consists of 15 residues. The CDR3 loop reads CASSLGVASGNTIYF. CDR3 coding DNA: TGCGCCAGCAGCCTGGGCGTTGCCTCTGGAAACACCATATATTTT.

The chain joins TRBV7-2 to TRBJ2-2; D ambiguous. Germline lookup yields CDR1 SGHTA and CDR2 FQGNSA. CDR3 length: 15 residues. Trimming took 4 bases from V and 0 from J, leaving 9 bases between them. DNA of the CDR3: TGTGCCAGCAGCTCCCTTGAGGCGAACACCGGGGAGCTGTTTTTT. It specifies CASSSLEANTGELFF.

This clonotype has more than one count but fewer than ten. The chain links TRBV20-1 to TRBJ1-2; 7 nucleotides align to TRBD1. Per the germline V gene, CDR1 is DFQATT and CDR2 is SNEGSKA (reference sequence). V was clipped by 5 bases and J by 2 bases; unmatched bases: 11. The CDR3 spans 15 residues. CDR3 DNA sequence: TGCAGTGCTCCGGGTCAGGCAGGGGGGAACTATGGCTACACCTTC. As protein: CSAPGQAGGNYGYTF.

The chain carries TRBV20-1 and TRBJ1-2; D may be TRBD1 (6 bases). Trimming removed 4 bases from V and 1 base from J, with 16 bases in between. Germline assignment: CDR1 DFQATT and CDR2 SNEGSKA (reference sequence). This CDR3 contains 15 residues. CDR3 sequence reads: CSAKGDSSGNYGYTF. DNA of the CDR3: TGCAGTGCTAAGGGGGATTCCTCCGGTAACTATGGCTACACCTTC.

The chain has TRBV4-3 and TRBJ2-1, with TRBD1 identical over 7 bases. Germline values: CDR1 LGHNA, CDR2 YSLEER. CDR3 length: 15 residues. The junction had 3 bases not matched to a gene; V was cut back by 4 bases and J by 0 bases. CDR3 residues: CASSRQGSSYNEQFF. The CDR3 DNA reads TGCGCCAGCAGCCGACAGGGAAGCTCCTACAATGAGCAGTTCTTC.

This clonotype was seen a few times. The chain is built from TRBV5-1 and TRBJ2-2; TRBD1 agrees at 9 bases. In germline, CDR1 is SGHRS, CDR2 YFSETQ. This CDR3 is 19 amino acids long. V shed 2 bases, J shed 3 bases, and the junction held 14 bases outside the gene matches. In nucleotides, the CDR3 is TGCGCCAGCAGCTTCAACCTCCTGAACAGGGGGCAGGACACCGGGGAGCTGTTTTTT. Its protein product is CASSFNLLNRGQDTGELFF.

This chain joins TRBV9 and TRBJ1-4; no clear D gene. Trimming removed 3 bases from V and 7 bases from J, with 7 bases in between. Germline loops: CDR1 SGDLS, CDR2 YYNGEE. This CDR3 comprises 12 residues. CDR3 DNA: TGTGCCAGCAGCGCGGACGGTGAAAAACTGTTTTTT. This translates into CASSADGEKLFF.

This clonotype was picked up a small number of times. V gene TRBV4-2 combines with J gene TRBJ1-4; no definite D call. The V gene's germline CDR1 is LGHNA and CDR2 YNFKEQ. With 0 bases removed from V and 8 bases from J, the gap between germline ends came to 25 bases. The CDR3 runs 19 residues. CDR3 amino acids: CASSQDLRESVVNGEKLFF. CDR3 sequence (DNA): TGTGCCAGCAGCCAAGACCTACGGGAATCGGTGGTCAACGGCGAAAAACTGTTTTTT.

This clonotype has a handful of counts. The gene calls are TRBV7-2 and TRBJ2-3; D is unclear. The CDR3 runs to 15 residues. Looked up from germline, CDR1 is SGHTA and CDR2 is FQGNSA. Trimming shortened V by 2 bases and J by 7 bases, and 16 bases separated the two germline ends. The CDR3 here is CASSLIARGMNTQYF. DNA for the CDR3: TGTGCCAGCAGCTTAATTGCTCGAGGCATGAATACGCAGTATTTT. Looking up the rest from reference TRBV7-2 and TRBJ2-3 gives the full variable domain: GAGVSQSPSNKVTEKGKDVELRCDPISGHTALYWYRQSLGQGLEFLIYFQGNSAPDKSGLPSDRFSAERTGGSVSTLTIQRTQQEDSAVYLCASSLIARGMNTQYFGPGTRLTVL.

This chain links TRBV12-3 or TRBV12-4 with TRBJ2-7; 7 bases match TRBD1. CDR3 size: 15 residues. J was trimmed by 2 bases and V by 6 bases; bases with no gene match: 10. The CDR3 spells CASSYGTATTYEQYF. The CDR3 coding sequence is TGTGCCAGCAGCTACGGGACAGCCACCACCTACGAGCAGTACTTC.

This clonotype was recorded a few times. The chain links TRBV5-1 to TRBJ1-2, with D tentatively TRBD1 (6 bases). V lost 0 bases and J 6 bases, leaving 12 bases between the germline ends. The CDR3 has 14 residues. Germline V gene data show CDR1 as SGHRS and CDR2 as YFSETQ. The CDR3 loop reads CASSLGQGKDGYTF. The CDR3 DNA sequence: TGCGCCAGCAGCTTGGGGCAGGGGAAGGATGGCTACACCTTC. Drawing the rest from reference TRBV5-1 and TRBJ1-2, the complete variable domain is KAGVTQTPRYLIKTRGQQVTLSCSPISGHRSVSWYQQTPGQGLQFLFEYFSETQRNKGNFPGRFSGRQFSNSRSEMNVSTLELGDSALYLCASSLGQGKDGYTFGSGTRLTVV.

The gene calls are TRBV28 and TRBJ1-1; perhaps TRBD1 as D (6 bases). The germline gives CDR1 MDHEN, CDR2 SYDVKM. Trimming left V 2 bases short and J 9 bases short, with 10 bases between. This CDR3 spans 12 amino acids. CDR3 DNA sequence: TGTGCCAGCAGTTTAGGGGACATTAAAGCTTTCTTT. Its protein is CASSLGDIKAFF.

This clonotype appeared a few times. The chain recombines TRBV2 with TRBJ1-1; D is uncertain. The CDR3 runs to 11 residues. Germline CDR1 and CDR2: SNHLY and FYNNEI. Trimming removed 4 bases from V and 7 bases from J, with 7 bases in between. In DNA, the CDR3 is TGTGCCAGCAGTGTGTACAGTGAAGCTTTCTTT. Translated, it gives CASSVYSEAFF.

Only a few counts were recorded for this clonotype. The chain has TRBV25-1 and TRBJ2-1; the match to TRBD2 covers 9 bases. CDR3 length: 14 residues. CDR1 and CDR2 (germline): MGHDK, SYGVNS. V trimming: 1 base; J trimming: 7 bases; junction bases outside the gene matches: 2. CDR3 bases: TGTGCCAGCAGTGAATCCAGCGGGGGGAATGAGCAGTTCTTC. This gives the protein CASSESSGGNEQFF. The full variable domain, completed using reference TRBV25-1 and TRBJ2-1, is EADIYQTPRYLVIGTGKKITLECSQTMGHDKMYWYQQDPGMELHLIHYSYGVNSTEKGDLSSESTVSRIRTEHFPLTLESARPSHTSQYLCASSESSGGNEQFFGPGTRLTVL.

This chain connects TRBV29-1 to TRBJ2-4; tentatively, D is TRBD1 (7 bases). The germline CDR1 and CDR2 sequences are SQVTM and ANQGSEA. V shed 3 bases and J shed 2 bases, with 14 bases lying between them. The CDR3 runs 15 residues. CDR3 in DNA: TGCAGCGTTGAGCGGCAGGGGGGTTCCAAAAACATTCAGTACTTC. Its protein is CSVERQGGSKNIQYF.

The chain has TRBV4-3 and TRBJ2-6; D not certain. The CDR3 extends over 16 amino acids. CDR1 LGHNA and CDR2 YSLEER come from the germline V gene. V shed 0 bases and J shed 4 bases, with 10 bases lying between them. The CDR3 spells CASSQEDLSGANVLTF. The CDR3 nucleotides read TGCGCCAGCAGCCAAGAAGACCTCTCCGGGGCCAACGTCCTGACTTTC.

This chain's CDR3 is CASSAGAGDNEKLFF. The CDR3 coding sequence is TGCGCCAGCAGCGCCGGGGCAGGGGATAATGAAAAACTGTTTTTT. The chain uses TRBV5-1 and TRBJ1-4; a possible D gene is TRBD1 (6 bases). Between the trimmed V and J ends, which lost 4 bases and 4 bases, there was a span of 14 bases. The CDR3 is 15 residues long. Germline V gene sequence: CDR1 SGHRS, CDR2 YFSETQ. Full variable domain (missing parts from reference TRBV5-1 and TRBJ1-4): KAGVTQTPRYLIKTRGQQVTLSCSPISGHRSVSWYQQTPGQGLQFLFEYFSETQRNKGNFPGRFSGRQFSNSRSEMNVSTLELGDSALYLCASSAGAGDNEKLFFGSGTQLSVL.

The chain uses TRBV12-3 or TRBV12-4 and TRBJ2-1; D is unclear. V was cut by 2 bases and J by 7 bases, with 6 bases left in between. This CDR3 contains 12 residues. CDR3 DNA sequence: TGTGCCAGCAGTTTAAAAGAGAATGAGCAGTTCTTC. This gives the protein CASSLKENEQFF.

This CDR3 is CTSSSKTINTEAFF. Here the CDR3 DNA reads TGTACCAGCAGCTCTAAGACTATAAACACTGAAGCTTTCTTT. The chain recombines TRBV7-2 with TRBJ1-1, with unresolved D. Per germline, CDR1 SGHTA and CDR2 FQGNSA. This CDR3 is built from 14 residues. Trimming took 4 bases from V and 2 from J, leaving 11 bases between them.

This clonotype was picked up one time. The CDR3 loop is CSVDPGSGGYTF. Here the CDR3 DNA reads TGCAGCGTTGATCCGGGGTCGGGTGGCTACACCTTC. The J gene is TRBJ1-2, the V gene TRBV29-1, with D unresolved. The V end was cut by 3 bases, the J end by 7 bases, with 12 bases between. This CDR3 comprises 12 residues. Germline V gene data show CDR1 as SQVTM and CDR2 as ANQGSEA.

In its sample, this clonotype was seen a few times. V usage is TRBV20-1 and J usage is TRBJ1-2; 10 positions match TRBD1. The CDR3 length is 17 residues. Germline V CDR1 and CDR2: DFQATT, SNEGSKA (reference sequence). Losses at the gene ends were 2 bases for V and 0 bases for J; bases not matched to a gene: 9. CDR3 protein: CSARSGTGVIANYGYTF. The CDR3 DNA sequence: TGCAGTGCTAGATCCGGGACAGGGGTCATAGCTAACTATGGCTACACCTTC.